Listed here are 31 T cell receptor beta chains from one sample, sequenced in a study of cytomegalovirus exposure and HLA in healthy donors. The PCR had 60 Vbeta and 13 Jbeta primers. The table came from immunoSEQ multiplex PCR; TCRdb's copy has only in-frame clones and leaves some out. The sample contains about 200,000 clones, 82% of which appear only once. Sequencing was done on a sample of PBMCs. All receptors come from a woman between 45 and 60 years old in good health and CMV-seropositive.

This chain connects TRBV4-3 to TRBJ2-5, with TRBD2 identical over 7 bases. The CDR3 loop spans 15 amino acids. Germline V gene data show CDR1 as LGHNA and CDR2 as YSLEER. V shed 4 bases, J shed 0 bases, and the junction held 5 bases outside the gene matches. CDR3 sequence reads: CASSLLLADQETQYF. The CDR3 bases are TGCGCCAGCAGCCTCCTGCTAGCGGACCAAGAGACCCAGTACTTC.

The chain has TRBV29-1 and TRBJ1-4; no clear D gene. Germline V lookup: CDR1 SQVTM, CDR2 ANQGSEA. V dropped 4 bases and J dropped 5 bases, with 8 bases sitting between them. The CDR3 extends over 12 amino acids. The CDR3 region is CSVVIGNEKLFF. CDR3 bases: TGCAGCGTTGTAATCGGGAATGAAAAACTGTTTTTT.

This chain links TRBV19 with TRBJ2-6; D perhaps matches TRBD2 (5 bases). This CDR3 comprises 14 residues. Trimming left V 5 bases short and J 3 bases short, with 8 bases between. CDR1 and CDR2 (germline): LNHDA, SQIVND (reference sequence). The CDR3 sequence is CASSPRGGANVLTF. CDR3 coding DNA: TGTGCCAGTAGTCCCCGGGGTGGGGCCAACGTCCTGACTTTC. The complete variable domain, with remaining parts taken from reference TRBV19 and TRBJ2-6, reads DGGITQSPKYLFRKEGQNVTLSCEQNLNHDAMYWYRQDPGQGLRLIYYSQIVNDFQKGDIAEGYSVSREKKESFPLTVTSAQKNPTAFYLCASSPRGGANVLTFGAGSRLTVL.

This chain uses TRBV15 with TRBJ2-1, with TRBD2 matching 7 bases. The CDR3 consists of 17 residues. Trimming took 0 bases from V and 0 from J; bases not matched to a gene: 5. In germline, CDR1 is LNHNV, CDR2 YYDKDF (reference sequence). CDR3 in amino acids: CATSRDLGGSSYNEQFF. CDR3 DNA sequence: TGTGCCACCAGCAGAGATCTCGGCGGGAGCTCCTACAATGAGCAGTTCTTC.

The chain links TRBV28 to TRBJ1-4; D not resolved. CDR3 length: 11 amino acids. Trimming cost V 6 bases and J 7 bases, with 6 bases left between them. The V gene's germline CDR1 is MDHEN and CDR2 SYDVKM. CDR3 amino acids: CASRASEKLFF. The DNA of the CDR3 is TGTGCCAGCAGGGCCAGTGAAAAACTGTTTTTT.

The V call is TRBV10-3, the J call TRBJ1-4, with 11 bases fitting TRBD1. CDR1 is ENHRY, CDR2 SYGVKD, per germline. V lost 6 bases to trimming and J lost 5 bases; unmatched junction nucleotides: 2. The CDR3 spans 14 residues. The CDR3 DNA reads as TGTGCCATCAGGGGGACAGGGGGAAATGAAAAACTGTTTTTT. Translating it yields CAIRGTGGNEKLFF.

The chain links TRBV10-2 to TRBJ2-7; 7 bases match TRBD2. With V trimmed by 3 bases and J by 5 bases, 4 bases remained unmatched. This CDR3 contains 13 residues. Germline lookup yields CDR1 WSHSY and CDR2 SAAADI. This CDR3 is CASSDRGVHEQYF. In DNA form, the CDR3 reads TGCGCCAGCAGTGACCGGGGGGTCCACGAGCAGTACTTC.

This clone came up once. The CDR3 nucleotides are TGTGCCAGCAATCCGTTGCTGGGGACAGGGGGGACAGATACGCAGTATTTT. Translation gives CASNPLLGTGGTDTQYF. The V gene is TRBV28, the J gene TRBJ2-3, with 11 bases identical to TRBD1. This CDR3 has 17 amino acids. Germline V gene lookup returns CDR1 MDHEN and CDR2 SYDVKM. The trim removed 7 bases at V and 3 bases at J, leaving 12 bases unmatched.

This rearrangement joins TRBV4-3 to TRBJ1-2, with TRBD1 identical over 7 bases. Trimming cost V 4 bases and J 0 bases; bases outside gene matches: 2. This CDR3 is 14 amino acids long. Germline lookup yields CDR1 LGHNA and CDR2 YSLEER. CDR3 residues: CASSRDSANYGYTF. The CDR3 DNA follows: TGCGCCAGCAGCCGGGACAGCGCTAACTATGGCTACACCTTC.

V gene TRBV14 combines with J gene TRBJ2-1, with TRBD2 identical over 7 bases. CDR3 length: 14 residues. Germline V gene lookup returns CDR1 SGHDN and CDR2 FVKESK. Trimming at V came to 4 bases and at J to 9 bases, leaving 9 bases not matched to a gene. The CDR3: CASSPGLVIGEQFF. DNA of the CDR3: TGTGCCAGCAGCCCCGGACTAGTCATTGGTGAGCAGTTCTTC.

This clone is a singleton in its sample. The rearrangement links TRBV2 to TRBJ2-7; weak D call: TRBD2 (6 bases). V was cut by 6 bases and J by 4 bases, with 16 bases left in between. Per the germline V gene, CDR1 is SNHLY and CDR2 is FYNNEI. The CDR3 has 14 amino acids. The chain's CDR3 is CASRVAVETYEQYF. CDR3 DNA: TGTGCCAGCAGGGTAGCGGTAGAGACTTACGAGCAGTACTTC.

This clone was counted between two and nine times. This chain links TRBV29-1 with TRBJ1-2; tentative D call: TRBD1 (6 bases). This CDR3 is built from 16 residues. Germline CDR1 is SQVTM and CDR2 is ANQGSEA. Trimming removed 3 bases from V and 4 bases from J, with 21 bases in between. CDR3 sequence: CSVDRARGRGTYGYTF. CDR3 DNA sequence: TGCAGCGTTGATCGCGCCAGGGGCCGAGGTACCTATGGCTACACCTTC.

This chain links TRBV4-1 with TRBJ2-7; 13 nucleotides align to TRBD2. V lost 0 bases and J lost 2; bases outside the gene matches: 10. The V gene's germline CDR1 is MGHRA and CDR2 YSYEKL. The CDR3 contains 19 residues. The CDR3 DNA sequence: TGCGCCAGCAGCCAAGAGCCCGGACTAGCGGGAGTAGTCCCCTACGAGCAGTACTTC. Residues: CASSQEPGLAGVVPYEQYF.

This clone appeared a single time. DNA of the CDR3: TGTGCCAGCAGCCGACTAGCGGGGCTCACAGATACGCAGTATTTT. This encodes CASSRLAGLTDTQYF. This chain connects TRBV14 to TRBJ2-3, with 11 nucleotides matching TRBD2. The V segment lost 4 bases and the J segment 2 bases; nucleotides outside the gene matches: 2. Germline V gene sequence: CDR1 SGHDN, CDR2 FVKESK. The CDR3 consists of 15 residues.

The chain combines TRBV5-4 with TRBJ1-1; D not certain. V lost 3 bases and J 3 bases, leaving 6 bases between the germline ends. This CDR3 spans 12 amino acids. The germline V gene has CDR1 SGHNT and CDR2 YYREEE (reference sequence). CDR3 DNA: TGTGCCAGCAGCTCGGGATACACTGAAGCTTTCTTT. Its protein is CASSSGYTEAFF.

The chain links TRBV10-1 to TRBJ2-2; D perhaps matches TRBD1 (6 bases). V was pared by 7 bases and J by 4 bases, with 13 bases between. The CDR3 runs 14 residues. Germline loops: CDR1 WNHNN, CDR2 SYGVQD (reference sequence). The DNA of the CDR3 is TGCGCCAGCAAAAAGGACAGAGCCACCGGGGAGCTGTTTTTT. This encodes CASKKDRATGELFF.

The chain uses TRBV5-1 and TRBJ2-3, with D tentatively TRBD1 (7 bases). The CDR3 runs 14 residues. Looked up from germline, CDR1 is SGHRS and CDR2 is YFSETQ. Deletions cut 6 bases from V and 2 bases from J, with 13 bases between. Here the CDR3 DNA reads TGCGCCAGCACGGCGGGACAGTTCACAGATACGCAGTATTTT. This gives the protein CASTAGQFTDTQYF. The variable domain in full, with the rest retrieved from reference TRBV5-1 and TRBJ2-3, is KAGVTQTPRYLIKTRGQQVTLSCSPISGHRSVSWYQQTPGQGLQFLFEYFSETQRNKGNFPGRFSGRQFSNSRSEMNVSTLELGDSALYLCASTAGQFTDTQYFGPGTRLTVL.

V is TRBV9 and J is TRBJ2-5; D perhaps matches TRBD2 (5 bases). Trimming removed 7 bases from V and 4 bases from J, with 5 bases in between. The CDR3 runs 10 residues. The V gene's germline CDR1 is SGDLS and CDR2 YYNGEE. CDR3 residues: CASEGETQYF. The DNA for the CDR3 is TGTGCCAGCGAGGGAGAGACCCAGTACTTC.

The V and J genes are TRBV5-1 and TRBJ2-2, with a tentative D call TRBD2 (5 bases). Trimming shortened V by 6 bases and J by 5 bases, and 14 bases separated the two germline ends. Germline-derived CDR1 and CDR2 are SGHRS and YFSETQ. This CDR3 has 14 amino acids. CDR3 amino acids: CASKGLSGTGELFF. DNA for the CDR3: TGCGCCAGCAAAGGACTCTCGGGGACCGGGGAGCTGTTTTTT. The whole variable domain, filled in from reference TRBV5-1 and TRBJ2-2, reads KAGVTQTPRYLIKTRGQQVTLSCSPISGHRSVSWYQQTPGQGLQFLFEYFSETQRNKGNFPGRFSGRQFSNSRSEMNVSTLELGDSALYLCASKGLSGTGELFFGEGSRLTVL.

The chain joins TRBV11-1 to TRBJ1-5, with 10 nucleotides matching TRBD1. The CDR3 consists of 18 residues. V trimming: 6 bases; J trimming: 4 bases; junction bases outside the gene matches: 15. Germline CDR1 SGHAT, CDR2 FQDESV (reference sequence). Here the CDR3 reads CASSISSGGTGVNQPQHF. The CDR3 bases are TGTGCCAGCAGTATAAGTTCGGGGGGGACAGGGGTTAATCAGCCCCAGCATTTT.

This chain connects TRBV5-1 to TRBJ1-6, with 12 bases lining up with TRBD1. The CDR3 totals 15 residues. V shed 4 bases, J shed 7 bases, and the junction held 3 bases outside the gene matches. Germline-derived CDR1 and CDR2 are SGHRS and YFSETQ. CDR3 bases: TGCGCCAGCAGCCCGGGACAGGGGGCGAATTCACCCCTCCACTTT. Protein sequence: CASSPGQGANSPLHF.

V and J are TRBV29-1 and TRBJ2-1; D is perhaps TRBD2 (6 bases). The germline V and J ends were trimmed by 7 bases and 2 bases, with 12 bases remaining between them. The CDR3 is made up of 13 amino acids. CDR1 is SQVTM, CDR2 ANQGSEA, per germline. The CDR3 coding sequence is TGCAGCGGGGTTAGCGGACCCTACAATGAGCAGTTCTTC. Translated: CSGVSGPYNEQFF.

Regarding this clone: One end of the junction does not line up with germline, which may come from a read error. V gene TRBV7-2 combines with J gene TRBJ2-4; 9 bases map to TRBD1. CDR1 and CDR2 (germline): SGHTA, FQGNSA. The CDR3 runs 16 residues. Here the CDR3 reads CASSPTGGVAKNSQYF. The DNA for the CDR3 is TGTGCCAGCAGCCCGACAGGGGGGGTAGCCAAAAACAGTCAGTACTTC.

A few counts support this clone. The rearrangement uses TRBV19 and TRBJ2-4; TRBD2 agrees at 8 bases. The junction had 11 bases not matched to a gene; V was cut back by 5 bases and J by 5 bases. The length of the CDR3 is 16 residues. Germline V CDR1 and CDR2: LNHDA, SQIVND (reference sequence). CDR3 in DNA: TGTGCCAGTAGTTCCAAGCGGGGGCTCTCCCAAAACATTCAGTACTTC. Protein: CASSSKRGLSQNIQYF.

This clone has only one observation. V usage is TRBV28 and J usage is TRBJ2-7, with D maybe TRBD1 (6 bases). The CDR3 has 11 residues. CDR1 and CDR2 (germline): MDHEN, SYDVKM. V lost 7 bases and J 3 bases, leaving 7 bases between the germline ends. As DNA, the CDR3 is TGTGCCAGCATCAGGGGCTACGAGCAGTACTTC. Its translation: CASIRGYEQYF.

The chain links TRBV2 to TRBJ2-1; 7 bases are shared with TRBD1. After removal of 6 bases from V and 0 bases from J, the junction contained 5 bases not matched to a gene. CDR1 is SNHLY, CDR2 FYNNEI, per germline. This CDR3 has 15 residues. The CDR3 nucleotides are TGTGCCAGCAGGCTACAGGGGAGCTCCTACAATGAGCAGTTCTTC. Amino acid sequence: CASRLQGSSYNEQFF.

V is TRBV11-2 and J is TRBJ2-7, with 9 bases identical to TRBD2. From germline, CDR1 is SGHAT and CDR2 FQNNGV. J was trimmed by 2 bases and V by 5 bases; bases with no gene match: 7. This CDR3 spans 15 amino acids. CDR3 nucleotide sequence: TGTGCCAGCAGCCGCCCTAGCGGGGTAGCCTACGAGCAGTACTTC. Residues: CASSRPSGVAYEQYF.

The chain has TRBV7-2 and TRBJ2-3; 9 bases line up with TRBD2. Germline values: CDR1 SGHTA, CDR2 FQGNSA. The J segment lost 1 base and the V segment lost 2 bases, leaving 1 base of the junction unmatched. This CDR3 is built from 15 residues. Here the CDR3 DNA reads TGTGCCAGCAGCTTACGACTAGCGGGCACAGATACGCAGTATTTT. It yields the protein CASSLRLAGTDTQYF.

The chain carries TRBV2 and TRBJ2-7; maybe TRBD2 (6 bases). This CDR3 has 12 amino acids. Germline V gene lookup returns CDR1 SNHLY and CDR2 FYNNEI. The V and J ends lost 6 bases and 7 bases respectively, with 13 bases between them. In DNA form, the CDR3 reads TGTGCCAGCAGGACAGATGCGGGGGAGCAGTACTTC. As protein: CASRTDAGEQYF.

J is TRBJ2-7 and V is TRBV5-4; tentatively, D is TRBD2 (6 bases). The CDR3 runs to 14 residues. Germline values: CDR1 SGHNT, CDR2 YYREEE (reference sequence). The ends were cut back, 4 bases at V and 3 bases at J, with 14 bases in the middle. In nucleotides, the CDR3 is TGTGCCAGCAGCCCCGGGGTAGCGGACTACGAGCAGTACTTC. Amino acids: CASSPGVADYEQYF.

The chain carries TRBV5-1 and TRBJ2-5; 11 bases are shared with TRBD2. Germline CDR1 reads SGHRS; CDR2 reads YFSETQ. The CDR3 contains 17 residues. The V segment lost 3 bases and the J segment 2 bases; nucleotides outside the gene matches: 9. DNA of the CDR3: TGCGCCAGCAGCTCAAGGACTTTAGCGGGGGGGCAAGAGACCCAGTACTTC. Its translation is CASSSRTLAGGQETQYF.